This T cell receptor beta chain stems from a study of type 1 and type 2 diabetes patients. For the study at large: The cohort mixed type 1 diabetes, type 2 diabetes and nondiabetic donors. General observations from the study: Between type 2 diabetes and control samples, V and J usage averaged around 0.97 correlation.

Each diabetic donor fulfilled classification criteria for either type 1 or type 2. Of note for this clonotype: The antigen is unknown.

The CDR3 consists of 16 residues. CDR1 MGHRA and CDR2 YSYEKL come from the germline V gene. V was cut by 4 bases and J by 7 bases, with 19 bases left in between. PCR was run on genomic DNA. The TCR beta CDR3 region was amplified using 30 forward and 13 reverse primers. TCRdb re-called the multiplex PCR reads with MiXCR, one entry per CDR3 protein. Of about 270,000 distinct CDR3 sequences listed, roughly 50% are singletons. The sequence was collected from a man between 18 and 35 years old with type 2 diabetes. This rearrangement joins TRBV4-1 to TRBJ1-4; D perhaps matches TRBD1 (6 bases). The source material was peripheral blood mononuclear cells (PBMCs). For the CDR3, the DNA is TGCGCCAGCAGCCTGGCGGTCTGGGGGCGGGCTGAAAAACTGTTTTTT. Protein sequence: CASSLAVWGRAEKLFF.